The 20 T cell receptor beta chains listed next were all sequenced from one sample in a study of T cell repertoires in aging, cancer and after chemotherapy. Rearranged V-D-J TRB sequences were amplified with a mixed TRB-A/B primer pool. MiXCR, applied by TCRdb to the multiplex PCR reads, yields one record per CDR3 protein. The table has about 9,200 distinct CDR3 sequences, approximately 35% seen once; the top ten hold around 13%. Peripheral blood genomic DNA, not sorted cells or RNA, was the template. The specimen sequenced was blood. Receptors originate from a human donor in good health. The donor label of this sample is uncertain.

The CDR3 DNA reads as TGTGCCAGCTCGGATGATAGGGGGCCCCTTGCAGATACGCAGTATTTT. Residues: CASSDDRGPLADTQYF. This chain connects TRBV12-3 or TRBV12-4 to TRBJ2-3, with 7 bases matching TRBD1. This CDR3 comprises 16 residues. V lost 8 bases to trimming and J lost 4 bases; unmatched junction nucleotides: 15.

Relative to its sample, this clonotype is medium-sized. The V and J genes are TRBV29-1 and TRBJ2-5; 7 bases are a match to TRBD2. There are 13 residues in the CDR3. V trimming: 7 bases; J trimming: 0 bases; junction bases outside the gene matches: 5. CDR1 is SQVTM, CDR2 ANQGSEA, per germline. This CDR3 is CSARGDYQETQYF. The CDR3 DNA reads TGCAGCGCCCGGGGGGATTACCAAGAGACCCAGTACTTC.

The chain combines TRBV5-4 with TRBJ2-5; TRBD2 might be the D (6 bases). CDR1 and CDR2 (germline): SGHNT, YYREEE (reference sequence). Trimming took 1 base from V and 2 from J, leaving 9 bases between them. The CDR3 runs to 14 residues. In nucleotides, the CDR3 is TGTGCCAGCAGCTTGATGACTAGGCAAGAGACCCAGTACTTC. It codes for CASSLMTRQETQYF.

The CDR3 is CASSRGNQPQHF. The CDR3 DNA reads TGTGCCAGCTCACGCGGAAATCAGCCCCAGCATTTT. The rearrangement uses TRBV18 and TRBJ1-5; no clear D gene. Deletions cut 4 bases from V and 4 bases from J, with 5 bases between. This CDR3 has 12 amino acids. Germline CDR1 and CDR2: KGHSH and LQKENI. The variable domain in full, with the rest retrieved from reference TRBV18 and TRBJ1-5, is NAGVMQNPRHLVRRRGQEARLRCSPMKGHSHVYWYRQLPEEGLKFMVYLQKENIIDESGMPKERFSAEFPKEGPSILRIQQVVRGDSAAYFCASSRGNQPQHFGDGTRLSIL.

This rearrangement joins TRBV30 to TRBJ2-3, with D perhaps matching TRBD2 (6 bases). Germline CDR1 reads GTSNPN; CDR2 reads SVGIG (reference sequence). V gave up 2 bases and J gave up 2 bases, with 11 bases separating them. This CDR3 region has 14 residues. In DNA, the CDR3 is TGTGCCTGGAGTAGGGCGGGGCTCACAGATACGCAGTATTTT. Protein sequence: CAWSRAGLTDTQYF.

This clonotype was found a few times. The rearrangement links TRBV12-3 or TRBV12-4 to TRBJ2-1; TRBD2 aligns across 7 bases. V lost 2 bases, J lost 4 bases, and 8 bases stayed unmatched. The CDR3 consists of 16 residues. CDR3 in amino acids: CASSLNLADPYNEQFF. CDR3 sequence (DNA): TGTGCCAGCAGTTTAAACCTAGCGGACCCTTACAATGAGCAGTTCTTC.

The chain recombines TRBV5-6 with TRBJ2-3; 8 bases line up with TRBD2. Germline V lookup: CDR1 SGHDT, CDR2 YYEEEE. Germline trimming cut 5 bases from V and 1 base from J; bases unmatched to any gene: 6. This CDR3 is 15 amino acids long. CDR3 in amino acids: CASRLRGAGTDTQYF. The CDR3, as DNA: TGTGCCAGCAGACTGCGGGGGGCCGGCACAGATACGCAGTATTTT. The whole variable domain, remainder taken from reference TRBV5-6 and TRBJ2-3, is DAGVTQSPTHLIKTRGQQVTLRCSPKSGHDTVSWYQQALGQGPQFIFQYYEEEERQRGNFPDRFSGHQFPNYSSELNVNALLLGDSALYLCASRLRGAGTDTQYFGPGTRLTVL.

By share of the sample, this clonotype is medium-sized. The chain couples TRBV6-5 to TRBJ2-3, with D tentatively TRBD1 or TRBD2 (5 bases each). Germline CDR1 MNHEY, CDR2 SVGAGI. This CDR3 has 12 amino acids. The V and J ends lost 7 bases and 5 bases respectively, with 10 bases between them. The chain's CDR3 is CASTSGGDTQYF. DNA of the CDR3: TGTGCCAGCACCTCTGGGGGAGATACGCAGTATTTT.

V is TRBV19 and J is TRBJ2-7; 10 bases fit TRBD2. Losses at the gene ends were 4 bases for V and 0 bases for J; bases not matched to a gene: 3. The CDR3 has 15 amino acids. Germline values: CDR1 LNHDA, CDR2 SQIVND (reference sequence). The CDR3 loop reads CASSTSGGASYEQYF. The CDR3 DNA reads TGTGCCAGTAGTACGAGCGGGGGGGCCTCCTACGAGCAGTACTTC.

This clonotype showed up just a few times. CDR3 region: CASSLHIAGGPYEQYF. As DNA, the CDR3 is TGTGCCAGCAGTTTACATATAGCGGGGGGGCCGTACGAGCAGTACTTC. The chain links TRBV27 to TRBJ2-7; 11 nucleotides agree with TRBD2. The CDR3 is made up of 16 amino acids. After removal of 2 bases from V and 4 bases from J, the junction contained 7 bases not matched to a gene. Germline CDR1 is MNHEY and CDR2 is SMNVEV (reference sequence).

This clonotype was counted only a few times. V is TRBV6-5 and J is TRBJ1-4, with TRBD1 matching 7 bases. The germline CDR1 and CDR2 sequences are MNHEY and SVGAGI. CDR3 length equals 16 residues. Trimming at V came to 2 bases and at J to 1 base, leaving 4 bases not matched to a gene. This CDR3 reads CASSYLTGVTNEKLFF. For the CDR3, the DNA is TGTGCCAGCAGTTACCTAACAGGGGTAACTAATGAAAAACTGTTTTTT.

This clonotype was observed a few times. Its ends do not fully match the called genes, so a read error is possible. The chain couples TRBV27 to TRBJ1-3, with D perhaps matching TRBD1 (5 bases). CDR1 MNHEY and CDR2 SMNVEV come from the germline V gene (reference sequence). This CDR3 comprises 13 residues. CDR3 residues: CASEEPPWDGISF. DNA of the CDR3: TGTGCCAGCGAGGAACCACCATGGGACGGTATTTCTTTT.

The table lists this clonotype with a few counts. This chain links TRBV7-6 with TRBJ2-5, with D perhaps TRBD1 or TRBD2 (6 bases each). Germline CDR1 and CDR2: SGHVS and FNYEAQ. V was shortened by 9 bases and J by 5 bases, with 22 bases between the two germline ends. The CDR3 sequence is 15 residues long. The CDR3 DNA reads TGTGCCAGTAGGGGGGTCCTGAGGTTCGGGGAGACCCAGTACTTC. Its translation: CASRGVLRFGETQYF.

This clonotype occurred once. The genes are TRBV12-3 or TRBV12-4 and TRBJ2-7, with D unresolved. Trimming took off 6 bases at V and 2 bases at J, with 8 bases between the two ends. The CDR3 is 12 amino acids. CDR3 region: CASSQGTYEQYF. CDR3 bases: TGTGCCAGCAGCCAAGGGACCTACGAGCAGTACTTC.

This clonotype came up a few times. This chain connects TRBV15 to TRBJ1-5; TRBD1 matches 9 bases. Germline CDR1 LNHNV, CDR2 YYDKDF (reference sequence). The junction had 4 bases not matched to a gene; V was cut back by 2 bases and J by 5 bases. The CDR3 spans 15 residues. The chain's CDR3 is CATSRKQGADQPQHF. For the CDR3, the DNA is TGTGCCACCAGCAGAAAACAGGGGGCAGATCAGCCCCAGCATTTT.

V gene TRBV30 combines with J gene TRBJ1-6; 7 nucleotides line up with TRBD1. V lost 2 bases to trimming and J lost 4 bases; unmatched junction nucleotides: 14. Germline values: CDR1 GTSNPN, CDR2 SVGIG (reference sequence). The CDR3 covers 18 residues. This CDR3 is CAWSLTGSMGLYNSPLHF. DNA of the CDR3: TGTGCCTGGAGTTTGACAGGGAGTATGGGTCTGTATAATTCACCCCTCCACTTT.

The genes are TRBV19 and TRBJ2-5, with D maybe TRBD1 (5 bases). The V and J ends lost 5 bases and 5 bases respectively, with 15 bases between them. Germline V CDR1 and CDR2: LNHDA, SQIVND (reference sequence). The CDR3 totals 14 residues. In DNA, the CDR3 is TGTGCCAGTAGTTTCCAGGGAACGCGGGAGACCCAGTACTTC. It translates to CASSFQGTRETQYF.

The sample holds a few counts of this clonotype. The rearrangement links TRBV6-2 or TRBV6-3 to TRBJ2-5; 7 bases map to TRBD1. The J segment lost 5 bases and the V segment lost 6 bases, leaving 9 bases of the junction unmatched. This CDR3 has 14 residues. Germline V gives CDR1 MNHEY, CDR2 SVGEGT. The CDR3 DNA sequence: TGTGCCAGCAGACGGACAGGCCTAGTTGAGACCCAGTACTTC. This encodes CASRRTGLVETQYF.

This clonotype is medium-sized. The chain recombines TRBV12-3 or TRBV12-4 with TRBJ2-1, with D perhaps TRBD1 (5 bases). V was clipped by 3 bases and J by 0 bases, with 12 bases between them. The CDR3 length is 16 residues. The CDR3 nucleotides read TGTGCCAGCAGTTTGGTGGCAGGGAACTCCTACAATGAGCAGTTCTTC. This gives the protein CASSLVAGNSYNEQFF.

This chain links TRBV5-4 with TRBJ2-1; 13 bases map to TRBD2. CDR1 and CDR2 (germline): SGHNT, YYREEE (reference sequence). Trimming at V came to 4 bases and at J to 2 bases, leaving 3 bases not matched to a gene. The CDR3 covers 16 residues. In DNA, the CDR3 is TGTGCCAGCAGCCCTACTAGCGGGGGGGCCTACAATGAGCAGTTCTTC. It specifies CASSPTSGGAYNEQFF. Using reference TRBV5-4 and TRBJ2-1 for the parts outside the CDR3, the full variable domain is ETGVTQSPTHLIKTRGQQVTLRCSSQSGHNTVSWYQQALGQGPQFIFQYYREEENGRGNFPPRFSGLQFPNYSSELNVNALELDDSALYLCASSPTSGGAYNEQFFGPGTRLTVL.